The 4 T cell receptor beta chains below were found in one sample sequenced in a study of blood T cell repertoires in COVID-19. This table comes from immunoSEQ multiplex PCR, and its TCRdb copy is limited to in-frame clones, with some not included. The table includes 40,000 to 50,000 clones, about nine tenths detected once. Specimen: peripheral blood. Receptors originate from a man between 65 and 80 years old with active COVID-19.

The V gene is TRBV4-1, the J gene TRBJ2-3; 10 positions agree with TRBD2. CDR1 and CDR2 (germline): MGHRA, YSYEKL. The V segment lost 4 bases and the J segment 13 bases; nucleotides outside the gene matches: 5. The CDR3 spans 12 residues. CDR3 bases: TGCGCCAGCAGCCGGACTAGCGGAGGGAAGTATTTT. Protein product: CASSRTSGGKYF.

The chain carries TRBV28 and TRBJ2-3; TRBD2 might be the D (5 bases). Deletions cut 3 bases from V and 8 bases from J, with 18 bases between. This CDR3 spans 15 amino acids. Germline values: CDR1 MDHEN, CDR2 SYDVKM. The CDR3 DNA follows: TGTGCCAGCAGTTTTGGCGGTGCCCGAGCGGTTACGCAGTATTTT. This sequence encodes CASSFGGARAVTQYF.

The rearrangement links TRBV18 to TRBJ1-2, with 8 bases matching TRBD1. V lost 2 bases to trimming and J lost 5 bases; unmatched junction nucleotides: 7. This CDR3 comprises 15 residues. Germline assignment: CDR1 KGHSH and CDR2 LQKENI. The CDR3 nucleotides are TGTGCCAGCTCACCAGATGGGACAGGTTCTTATGGCTACACCTTC. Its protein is CASSPDGTGSYGYTF.

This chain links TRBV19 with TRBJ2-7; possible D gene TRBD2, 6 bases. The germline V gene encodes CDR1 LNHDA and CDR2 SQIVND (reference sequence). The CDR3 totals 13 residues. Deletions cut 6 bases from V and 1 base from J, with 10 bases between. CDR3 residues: CASRRDGSYEQYF. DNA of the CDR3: TGTGCCAGTAGGCGGGACGGATCCTACGAGCAGTACTTC.